Listed here are 8 T cell receptor beta chains from one sample, sequenced in a study of technical replicates of blood from a handful of donors. Some clones are missing from TCRdb's copy, which holds only in-frame ones; the method was immunoSEQ multiplex PCR. The sample gives about 95,000 clones, roughly 96% of which show up once; roughly 0.33% is in the top ten. The sequencing input was T cells isolated from PBMCs. The receptors come from a human donor in good health.

Here the CDR3 DNA reads TGTGCCATCAGCGTGGGCAGGGATGGCGGGGAGCTGTTTTTT. This encodes CAISVGRDGGELFF. V is TRBV10-3 and J is TRBJ2-2; weak D call: TRBD1 (5 bases). Germline V lookup: CDR1 ENHRY, CDR2 SYGVKD. Trimming removed 6 bases from V and 7 bases from J, with 15 bases in between. The CDR3 contains 14 residues.

The chain has TRBV6-1 and TRBJ2-3, with TRBD2 as a possible D gene (6 bases). Deletions cut 4 bases from V and 1 base from J, with 15 bases between. Germline values: CDR1 MNHNS, CDR2 SASEGT. This CDR3 contains 16 residues. The CDR3 reads CASSVQAREGTDTQYF. The CDR3 DNA is TGTGCCAGCAGTGTGCAGGCTAGGGAGGGCACAGATACGCAGTATTTT.

The chain combines TRBV7-2 with TRBJ2-1, with 10 bases that match TRBD2. The junction had 12 bases not matched to a gene; V was cut back by 3 bases and J by 7 bases. This CDR3 spans 17 amino acids. CDR1 is SGHTA and CDR2 is FQGNSA in the germline V gene. This CDR3 is CASSFHVSGRASNEQFF. As DNA, the CDR3 is TGTGCCAGCAGCTTTCACGTAAGCGGGAGGGCCTCAAATGAGCAGTTCTTC.

This chain connects TRBV10-3 to TRBJ2-3, with D unclear. Trimming pared 3 bases from V and 3 bases from J, leaving 7 bases between. Looked up from germline, CDR1 is ENHRY and CDR2 is SYGVKD. There are 13 residues in the CDR3. As DNA, the CDR3 is TGTGCCATCAGTGATCAGGCGACAGATACGCAGTATTTT. It specifies CAISDQATDTQYF.

The chain couples TRBV5-1 to TRBJ1-4, with D perhaps TRBD1 (5 bases). This CDR3 is 14 amino acids long. Trimming pared 2 bases from V and 4 bases from J, leaving 9 bases between. Germline V lookup: CDR1 SGHRS, CDR2 YFSETQ. CDR3 sequence (DNA): TGCGCCAGCAGCTTTTCAGGGTTTAATGAAAAACTGTTTTTT. Protein product: CASSFSGFNEKLFF.

V usage is TRBV19 and J usage is TRBJ1-1; D may be TRBD1 (6 bases). V was clipped by 6 bases and J by 4 bases, with 15 bases between them. The CDR3 is 14 residues long. Per the germline V gene, CDR1 is LNHDA and CDR2 is SQIVND (reference sequence). The CDR3 spells CASRRVDRSTEAFF. In DNA, the CDR3 is TGTGCCAGTAGGAGGGTTGACAGGAGCACTGAAGCTTTCTTT. Combining the CDR3 with reference TRBV19 and TRBJ1-1 gives the whole variable domain DGGITQSPKYLFRKEGQNVTLSCEQNLNHDAMYWYRQDPGQGLRLIYYSQIVNDFQKGDIAEGYSVSREKKESFPLTVTSAQKNPTAFYLCASRRVDRSTEAFFGQGTRLTVV.

This rearrangement joins TRBV29-1 to TRBJ1-2; no definite D call. This CDR3 comprises 14 residues. V lost 0 bases to trimming and J lost 4 bases, with 12 bases between them. Germline assignment: CDR1 SQVTM and CDR2 ANQGSEA. The chain's CDR3 is CSVEDPGVGYGYTF. The CDR3 DNA follows: TGCAGCGTTGAAGATCCCGGGGTAGGCTATGGCTACACCTTC.

The V call is TRBV19, the J call TRBJ1-1; D might be TRBD1 (5 bases). Germline assignment: CDR1 LNHDA and CDR2 SQIVND (reference sequence). Trimming pared 11 bases from V and 11 bases from J, leaving 15 bases between. CDR3 length equals 10 residues. The CDR3 is CASSQGSAFF. CDR3 DNA sequence: TGTGCCTCATCCCAGGGATCTGCTTTCTTT.